This T cell receptor beta chain comes out of a study of OX40 agonist ivuxolimab in advanced cancers. Study in general: Intravenous ivuxolimab at 0.01 to 10 mg/kg was given to patients every 2 weeks.

Regarding the study as a whole: Clonal expansion from baseline to week 6 occurred in both CD4+ and CD8+ T cells. No antigen was identified for the clonally expanded peripheral T cells.

CDR1 GTSNPN and CDR2 SVGIG come from the germline V gene (reference sequence). Trimming took off 4 bases at V and 8 bases at J, with 14 bases between the two ends. The CDR3 loop spans 13 amino acids. TCRdb keeps only in-frame clones here, not all; method: immunoSEQ multiplex PCR. The data show 100,000 to 120,000 clones, 75% to 95% seen once. Worth noting for this clone: Its target is not known.

J is TRBJ1-4 and V is TRBV30; D perhaps matches TRBD1 (5 bases). The sequence was collected from an adult with an advanced solid tumor such as melanoma, head and neck, liver or kidney cancer. Here the sequenced sample was CD4+ or CD8+ T cells sorted from blood, taken in a trial of the OX40 agonist ivuxolimab. The CDR3 spells CAWTGRGTEKLFF. CDR3 DNA sequence: TGTGCCTGGACGGGACGGGGAACGGAAAAACTGTTTTTT.